This TCR beta chain was sequenced during a study of T cell clonality in common variable immunodeficiency. The study, taken as a whole, reports: What drives increased CVID clonality needs T cell subpopulation sequencing. Common variable immunodeficiency TCR beta sequences reportedly had fewer deletions and N-nucleotide insertions.

The length of the CDR3 is 14 residues. Germline V gene lookup returns CDR1 SEHNR and CDR2 FQNEAQ (reference sequence). Sequencing was performed with immunoSEQ multiplex PCR; in TCRdb, only in-frame clones are kept and a portion is missing. The specimen gives 50,000 to 70,000 clones without singletons; the ten biggest hold over 0.8%. This clone occurred many times. Its specificity is unknown. From the germline J gene comes the end of the CDR3, since the read stops 3 residues before it. The clonotype was recovered from a person between 18 and 75 years old in good health. The rearrangement links TRBV7-9 to TRBJ1-2; 8 nucleotides align to TRBD1. Sequenced input: peripheral blood mononuclear cells. CDR3 DNA, as far as it was read: TGTGCCAGCAGCTTACAGGGGGCGGGGTACGGC. This encodes CASSLQGAGYG. The full CDR3 reads CASSLQGAGYGYTF.